What follows are 8 T cell receptor beta chains derived from one specimen sequenced in a study of beta chain features in type 1 diabetes (dated by TCRdb to between 2018 and 2020). Broad study findings and their caveats: In all four CD4+ subsets, TCRB CDR3 length was moderately but significantly shorter in type 1 diabetes patients.

No antigen is known for these receptors. Receptor libraries were prepared by the immunoSEQ multiplex PCR assay. All of the isolated RNA was reverse transcribed with the High Capacity cDNA Reverse Transcription Kit, so expressed TCRB transcripts were sequenced. TCRdb re-hosts the immuneACCESS table, in-frame sequences only. Its copies lack some clones; in the studies checked, an unresolved V gene accounts for under half of them, and the cause for the rest is not known. This sample is represented by 300,000 to 350,000 clones; approximately 15% of them were singletons. The top ten clones comprise around 0.016% of the sample. The specimen was naive CD4+ T cells from blood. In the paper's terms, the cell subset or site label means: true naive CD4+ T cells. The receptors shown here come from a woman in her late teens or twenties with type 1 diabetes.

J is TRBJ2-1 and V is TRBV5-1; 7 bases fit TRBD2. Germline V gene data show CDR1 as SGHRS and CDR2 as YFSETQ. The CDR3 has 16 amino acids. Unmatched junction bases numbered 9, after V lost 4 bases and J lost 2 bases. The CDR3, as DNA: TGCGCCAGCAGCCTGAGGCCTAGCGGAGCCTACAATGAGCAGTTCTTC. It encodes CASSLRPSGAYNEQFF. Full variable domain (remainder filled in from reference TRBV5-1 and TRBJ2-1): KAGVTQTPRYLIKTRGQQVTLSCSPISGHRSVSWYQQTPGQGLQFLFEYFSETQRNKGNFPGRFSGRQFSNSRSEMNVSTLELGDSALYLCASSLRPSGAYNEQFFGPGTRLTVL.

This clone was seen more than once but under ten times. V usage is TRBV5-5 and J usage is TRBJ2-3, with D possibly TRBD1 on 5 matching bases. The CDR3 extends over 16 amino acids. Germline V gene data show CDR1 as SGHKS and CDR2 as YYEKEE (reference sequence). V was trimmed by 0 bases and J by 0 bases, leaving 11 bases between them. CDR3 DNA: TGTGCCAGCAGCTTGGAAGGGCCAGGGAGCACAGATACGCAGTATTTT. It yields the protein CASSLEGPGSTDTQYF. Based on the CDR3 plus reference TRBV5-5 and TRBJ2-3, the full variable domain is DAGVTQSPTHLIKTRGQQVTLRCSPISGHKSVSWYQQVLGQGPQFIFQYYEKEERGRGNFPDRFSARQFPNYSSELNVNALLLGDSALYLCASSLEGPGSTDTQYFGPGTRLTVL.

There are a few counts of this clone. V usage is TRBV21-1 and J usage is TRBJ2-7; the table's TRBD2 call for D was not verified on the DNA. TRBV21-1 is an annotated pseudogene. The CDR3 loop spans 17 amino acids. The CDR3: CASSPFQRLAGVREQYV. CDR3 in DNA: TGTGCCAGCAGCCCCTTTCAGAGGCTAGCGGGAGTCCGGGAGCAGTACGTC.

This clone was observed a few times. This chain uses TRBV27 with TRBJ2-5, with 7 bases aligning to TRBD1. CDR3 size: 15 residues. V lost 0 bases and J lost 7; bases outside the gene matches: 8. CDR1 is MNHEY and CDR2 is SMNVEV in the germline V gene (reference sequence). The CDR3 DNA follows: TGTGCCAGCAGTTTATCGACAGGGTCTGGGGGGACCCAGTACTTC. It is translated as CASSLSTGSGGTQYF.

This clone was counted between two and nine times. V gene TRBV21-1 combines with J gene TRBJ1-1; the table's D call of TRBD1 was not tested on the DNA. TRBV21-1 is a recognized pseudogene. The CDR3 spans 16 residues. CDR3 residues: CASSPGHPIRNTEAFF. The DNA for the CDR3 is TGTGCCAGCAGCCCGGGACATCCGATTAGAAACACTGAAGCTTTCTTT.

The chain is built from TRBV6-6 and TRBJ2-3; TRBD2 matches 9 bases. The V gene end was trimmed by 6 bases and the J gene end by 0 bases; junction bases not matched to a gene: 1. This CDR3 contains 14 residues. Germline CDR1 and CDR2: MNHNY and SVGAGI (reference sequence). The CDR3 loop is CASSLAGSTDTQYF. CDR3 sequence (DNA): TGTGCCAGCAGCCTAGCGGGGAGCACAGATACGCAGTATTTT.

V is TRBV9 and J is TRBJ2-2; perhaps TRBD2 as D (5 bases). Trimming removed 0 bases at V and 5 bases at J, with 5 bases between. The CDR3 has 13 amino acids. Germline CDR1 is SGDLS and CDR2 is YYNGEE. The CDR3 sequence is CASSVVATGELFF. The CDR3 nucleotides are TGTGCCAGCAGCGTAGTAGCGACCGGGGAGCTGTTTTTT.

The genes are TRBV7-2 and TRBJ2-1; 8 bases map to TRBD2. CDR3 length: 18 amino acids. V lost 2 bases to trimming and J lost 6 bases; unmatched junction nucleotides: 15. Germline values: CDR1 SGHTA, CDR2 FQGNSA. This CDR3 reads CASSLSWGRGLGFNEQFF. DNA of the CDR3: TGTGCCAGCAGCTTAAGCTGGGGGAGGGGACTAGGCTTCAATGAGCAGTTCTTC.